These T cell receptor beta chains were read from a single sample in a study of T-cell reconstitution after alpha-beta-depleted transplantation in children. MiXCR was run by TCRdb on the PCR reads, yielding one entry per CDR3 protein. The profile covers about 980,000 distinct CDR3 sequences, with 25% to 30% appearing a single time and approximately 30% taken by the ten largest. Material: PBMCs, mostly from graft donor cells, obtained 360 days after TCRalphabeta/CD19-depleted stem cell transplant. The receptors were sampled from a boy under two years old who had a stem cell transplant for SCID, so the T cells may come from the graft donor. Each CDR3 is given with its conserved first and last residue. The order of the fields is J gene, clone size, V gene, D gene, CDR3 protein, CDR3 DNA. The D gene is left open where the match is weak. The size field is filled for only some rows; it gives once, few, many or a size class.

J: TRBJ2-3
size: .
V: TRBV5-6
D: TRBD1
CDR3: CASSRTSRTGSTDTQYF
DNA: TGTGCCAGCAGCCGTACCTCCCGGACAGGGTCCACAGATACGCAGTATTTT

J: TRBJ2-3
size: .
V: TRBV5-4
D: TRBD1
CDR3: CASSLQGASDTQYF
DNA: TGTGCCAGCAGCTTACAGGGGGCGTCGGATACGCAGTATTTT

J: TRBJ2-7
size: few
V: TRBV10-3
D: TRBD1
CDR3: CAISGTGTGDYEQYF
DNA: TGTGCCATCAGTGGGACCGGGACAGGGGACTACGAGCAGTACTTC

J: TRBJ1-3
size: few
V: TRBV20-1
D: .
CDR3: CSARYMGLNTIYF
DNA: TGCAGTGCTAGGTATATGGGTCTGAACACCATATATTTT

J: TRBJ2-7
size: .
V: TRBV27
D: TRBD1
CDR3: CASSSGQGPGEQYF
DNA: TGTGCCAGCAGTTCGGGACAGGGGCCGGGGGAGCAGTACTTC

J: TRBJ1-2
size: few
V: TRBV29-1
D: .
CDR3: CSVGQILSDYGYTF
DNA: TGCAGCGTTGGTCAGATATTATCGGACTATGGCTACACCTTC

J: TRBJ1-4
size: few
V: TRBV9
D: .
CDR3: CASSSSNQGRGKKLFF
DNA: TGTGCCAGCTCCTCCTCGAACCAGGGGCGAGGCAAAAAACTGTTTTTT

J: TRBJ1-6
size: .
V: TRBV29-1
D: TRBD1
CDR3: CSVEDRGGGNSPLHF
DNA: TGCAGCGTTGAAGATCGAGGAGGGGGCAATTCACCCCTCCACTTT

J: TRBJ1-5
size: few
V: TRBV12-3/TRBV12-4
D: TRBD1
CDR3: CASSSDRVPIYQPQHF
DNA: TGTGCCAGCAGCTCTGACAGGGTTCCAATTTATCAGCCCCAGCATTTT

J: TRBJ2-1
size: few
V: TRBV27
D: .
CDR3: CASSLSTGQAYNEQFF
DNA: TGTGCCAGCAGTTTATCGACAGGCCAGGCCTACAATGAGCAGTTCTTC

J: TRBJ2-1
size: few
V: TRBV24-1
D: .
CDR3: CATSDSPGPWDEQFF
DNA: TGTGCCACCAGTGATTCTCCGGGGCCCTGGGATGAGCAGTTCTTC

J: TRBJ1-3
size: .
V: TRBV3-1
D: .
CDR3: CASSQAPGFPGFF
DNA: TGTGCCAGCAGCCAAGCCCCCGGGTTCCCCGGGTTTTTT

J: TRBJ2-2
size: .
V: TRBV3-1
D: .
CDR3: CASSQDLQANKGYTGELFF
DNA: TGTGCCAGCAGCCAAGATTTACAGGCTAACAAGGGGTACACCGGGGAGCTGTTTTTT

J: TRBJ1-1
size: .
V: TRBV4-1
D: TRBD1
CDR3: CASSQDYIWDRGNTEAFF
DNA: TGCGCCAGCAGCCAAGATTATATATGGGACAGGGGAAACACTGAAGCTTTCTTT

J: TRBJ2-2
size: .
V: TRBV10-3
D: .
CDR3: CAIKSRENTGELFF
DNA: TGTGCCATTAAGAGCAGGGAAAACACCGGGGAGCTGTTTTTT

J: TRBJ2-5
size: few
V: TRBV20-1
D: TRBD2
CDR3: CSAEELRGGLEKTQYF
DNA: TGCAGTGCGGAGGAATTACGGGGGGGCCTCGAAAAGACCCAGTACTTC

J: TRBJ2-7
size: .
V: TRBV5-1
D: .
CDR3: CASSLGAESYEQYF
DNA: TGCGCCAGCAGCTTGGGGGCGGAATCCTACGAGCAGTACTTC

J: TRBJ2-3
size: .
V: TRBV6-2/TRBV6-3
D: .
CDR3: CASSYSLASQYF
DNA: TGTGCCAGCAGTTACTCGCTGGCATCGCAGTATTTT

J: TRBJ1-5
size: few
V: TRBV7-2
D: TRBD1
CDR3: CASSFRDRVDQPQHF
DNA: TGTGCCAGCAGCTTCCGGGACAGGGTTGATCAGCCCCAGCATTTT

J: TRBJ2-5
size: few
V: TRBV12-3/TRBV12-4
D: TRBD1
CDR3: CASSAQGQGKETQYF
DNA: TGTGCCAGCAGTGCGCAGGGACAGGGGAAAGAGACCCAGTACTTC

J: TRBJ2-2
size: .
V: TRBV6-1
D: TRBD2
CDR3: CASSQTSGGGTGELFF
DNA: TGTGCCAGCAGTCAGACTAGCGGGGGGGGCACCGGGGAGCTGTTTTTT

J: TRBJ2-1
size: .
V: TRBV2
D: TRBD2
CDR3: CASGLPRGGSYNEQFF
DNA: TGTGCCAGCGGCTTACCCCGGGGGGGCTCCTACAATGAGCAGTTCTTC

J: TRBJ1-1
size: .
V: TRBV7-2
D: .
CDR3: CASSLVAGIMNTEAFF
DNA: TGTGCCAGCAGCTTAGTGGCAGGAATAATGAACACTGAAGCTTTCTTT

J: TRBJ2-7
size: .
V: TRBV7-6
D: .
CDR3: CASSLGTPWAYEQYF
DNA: TGTGCCAGCAGCTTAGGGACCCCCTGGGCCTACGAGCAGTACTTC

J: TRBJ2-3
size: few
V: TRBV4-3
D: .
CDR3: CASSQLQATDTQYF
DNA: TGCGCCAGCAGCCAGCTGCAGGCCACAGATACGCAGTATTTT

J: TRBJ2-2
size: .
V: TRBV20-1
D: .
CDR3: CSAMGQTNTGELFF
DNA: TGCAGTGCTATGGGGCAGACTAACACCGGGGAGCTGTTTTTT

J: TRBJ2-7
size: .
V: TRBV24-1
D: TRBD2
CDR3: CATSSPTSDEQYF
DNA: TGTGCCACCAGTTCTCCCACTAGCGACGAGCAGTACTTC

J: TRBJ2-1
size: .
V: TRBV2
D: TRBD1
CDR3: CAPGQGPYNEQFF
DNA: TGTGCCCCCGGACAGGGCCCCTACAATGAGCAGTTCTTC

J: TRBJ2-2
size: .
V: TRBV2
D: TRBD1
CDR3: CASISGQRKNGELFF
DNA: TGTGCCAGCATCTCGGGACAGAGGAAGAACGGGGAGCTGTTTTTT

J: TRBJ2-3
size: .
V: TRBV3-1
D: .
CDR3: CASSPGGAESSTDTQYF
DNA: TGTGCCAGCAGCCCTGGGGGGGCCGAATCTAGCACAGATACGCAGTATTTT

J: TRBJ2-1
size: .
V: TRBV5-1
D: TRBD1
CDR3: CASSSKGGLTNNEQFF
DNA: TGCGCCAGCAGCTCTAAAGGGGGCTTGACGAACAATGAGCAGTTCTTC

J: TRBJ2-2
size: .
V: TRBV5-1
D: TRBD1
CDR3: CASSFGDREVTGELFF
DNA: TGCGCCAGCAGCTTTGGGGACAGGGAAGTGACCGGGGAGCTGTTTTTT

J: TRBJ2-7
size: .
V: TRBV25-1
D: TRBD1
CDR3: CASRITGQYEQYF
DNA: TGTGCCAGCAGAATTACGGGACAGTACGAGCAGTACTTC

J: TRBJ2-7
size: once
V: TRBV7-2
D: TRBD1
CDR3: CASSLPRTGGYEQYF
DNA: TGTGCCAGCAGCTTACCTCGGACAGGGGGCTACGAGCAGTACTTC

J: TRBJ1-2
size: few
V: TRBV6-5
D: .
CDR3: CASSYAGEPRTNYGYTF
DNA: TGTGCCAGCAGTTACGCGGGGGAGCCGAGGACAAACTATGGCTACACCTTC

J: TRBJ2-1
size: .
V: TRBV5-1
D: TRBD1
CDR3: CASSTGQGIRYNEQFF
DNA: TGCGCCAGCAGCACCGGACAGGGCATAAGGTACAATGAGCAGTTCTTC

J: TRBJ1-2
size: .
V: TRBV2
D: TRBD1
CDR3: CASSATGFGGYTF
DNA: TGTGCCAGCAGTGCGACAGGGTTCGGTGGCTACACCTTC

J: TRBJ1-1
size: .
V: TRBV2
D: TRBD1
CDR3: CASRDDRAPNTEAFF
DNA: TGTGCCAGCAGGGATGACAGGGCACCCAACACTGAAGCTTTCTTT

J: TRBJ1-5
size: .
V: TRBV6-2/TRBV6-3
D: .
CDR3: CASRETEYSNQPQHF
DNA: TGTGCCAGCAGGGAAACAGAGTATAGCAATCAGCCCCAGCATTTT

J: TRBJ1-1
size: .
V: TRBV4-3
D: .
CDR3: CASSQRGVKAEAFF
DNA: TGCGCCAGCAGCCAAAGAGGGGTGAAGGCTGAAGCTTTCTTT

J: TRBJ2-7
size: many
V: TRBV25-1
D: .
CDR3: CASGGHYEQYF
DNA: TGTGCCAGCGGGGGGCACTACGAGCAGTACTTC

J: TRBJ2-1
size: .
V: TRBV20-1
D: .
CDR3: CSARVTGVPYNEQFF
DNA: TGCAGTGCTAGAGTGACGGGGGTCCCCTACAATGAGCAGTTCTTC

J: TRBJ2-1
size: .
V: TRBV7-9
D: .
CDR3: CASSPPGTYEQFF
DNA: TGTGCCAGCAGCCCCCCGGGTACATATGAGCAGTTCTTC

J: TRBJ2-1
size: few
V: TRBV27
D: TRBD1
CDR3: CASSPDRVDRNEQFF
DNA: TGTGCCAGCAGTCCCGACAGGGTAGATCGAAATGAGCAGTTCTTC

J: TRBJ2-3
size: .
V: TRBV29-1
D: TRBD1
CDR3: CSAVDRGRGYTQYF
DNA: TGCAGCGCCGTCGACAGGGGTAGAGGGTATACGCAGTATTTT

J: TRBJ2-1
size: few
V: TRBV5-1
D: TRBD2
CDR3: CASSPWTSNEQFF
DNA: TGCGCCAGCAGCCCCTGGACTAGCAATGAGCAGTTCTTC